This T cell receptor (beta chain) was retrieved from a study of cytomegalovirus exposure and HLA in healthy donors. Overall study context: From roughly 180 million T cells, an earlier analysis saw 100 million to 140 million unique TCR beta sequences.

About this clone: Its antigen is currently unknown.

This CDR3 spans 12 amino acids. Germline V lookup: CDR1 KGHSH, CDR2 LQKENI. V was trimmed by 3 bases and J by 8 bases, leaving 10 bases between them. Study-wide points: With further analysis later on, most CMV-associated TCR beta chains appeared HLA-restricted.

PCR involved 60 Vbeta and 13 Jbeta primers. Some clones are missing from TCRdb's copy, which holds only in-frame ones; the method was immunoSEQ multiplex PCR. The table has 70,000 to 95,000 clones, around 77% seen once. This receptor was obtained from a man aged 50 to 60 in good health and CMV-seronegative. The V call is TRBV18, the J call TRBJ1-2; D might be TRBD1 (5 bases). Sequencing was performed on PBMCs. For the CDR3, the DNA is TGTGCCAGCTCACCGGGGCAAATCGGCTACACCTTC. Its protein is CASSPGQIGYTF.